This TCR beta chain was captured by sequencing in a study of cytomegalovirus exposure and HLA in healthy donors. Whole-study findings and limits: By a later analysis, the bulk of CMV-associated TCR beta chains appeared HLA-restricted.

The V and J ends lost 1 base and 7 bases, in that order; junction bases with no gene match: 0. This CDR3 spans 13 amino acids. CDR1 is SEHNR, CDR2 FQNEAQ, per germline (reference sequence). On this clone itself: Antigen specificity is unknown.

Use of 60 Vbeta and 13 Jbeta primers characterized the PCR. Clones were read by immunoSEQ multiplex PCR, and TCRdb kept only the in-frame ones, dropping some. Counted here are about 200,000 clones, roughly 12% occurring once; the ten biggest clones make up 7.5% to 10%. Sample: PBMCs. This chain joins TRBV7-9 and TRBJ2-1, with 8 positions matching TRBD2. The origin of this receptor is a man over 45 in good health and CMV-seropositive. The CDR3, as DNA: TGTGCCAGCAGCTTAGGACTAGCGAATGAGCAGTTCTTC. Translating it yields CASSLGLANEQFF.